This T cell receptor (beta chain) derives from a study of T cell clones after liver transplantation. The overall study: Pre-transplant mixed lymphocyte reactions yielded third-party-reactive TCRbeta sequences as comparators for graft-donor-reactive sequences. Study conclusions and caveats: Graft donor-reactive T cells possibly entered the graft instead of undergoing deletion. Donor-reactive sequences fell more than third party-reactive ones, suggesting partial deletion.

The CDR3 spans 15 residues. Trimming took 6 bases from V and 0 from J, leaving 15 bases between them. Germline V gene lookup returns CDR1 SNHLY and CDR2 FYNNEI. Here immunoSEQ multiplex PCR was the method, and the copy in TCRdb shows in-frame clones only, minus some. The sample contains tens of thousands of clones, approximately 87% of which appear only once. Points on this clone: Its specificity is unknown.

The chain combines TRBV2 with TRBJ2-7; tentatively, D is TRBD1 or TRBD2 (5 bases each). The input for sequencing was CD4+ T cells from blood, taken at the 22-month timepoint. The sequence came from a human patient who received a liver transplant. Some T cells here may be from the graft donor. CDR3 protein: CASRNRDPPSYEQYF. The CDR3 region has the DNA TGTGCCAGCAGAAACCGGGACCCTCCCTCCTACGAGCAGTACTTC.